The clone carrying this T cell receptor (beta chain) was counted only a few times. The antigen remains undetermined. This CDR3 is 15 amino acids long. CDR1 SGDLS and CDR2 YYNGEE come from the germline V gene. Trimming pared 2 bases from V and 7 bases from J, leaving 19 bases between. The entry originates in a study of T-cell memory formation after mild COVID-19. On the study more broadly: Most TCR clusters belonged to a single donor. Findings and caveats of the study: Some clones that responded were present in memory (sampled pre-infection), which suggests cross-reactive memory joined. Contracting CD4+ clones sat mainly in CM and EM; CD8+ in EMRA.

UMIs and sample barcodes were carried by the TCR alpha and TCR beta cDNA libraries that 5'RACE produced using constant-segment primers. TCRdb itself ran the 5' RACE reads through MiXCR, one entry per CDR3 protein. This sample yields about half a million distinct CDR3 sequences, of which around a sixth are seen a single time; approximately 13% belongs to the top ten. The TCR originated in an adult woman who had mild COVID-19 (a few samples of this study predate the infection). Cell type and time point are not known. Material for sequencing was PBMCs or a T cell subset sorted from them (not recorded which). The chain uses TRBV9 and TRBJ2-7, with a tentative D call TRBD1 (6 bases). The CDR3 DNA reads TGTGCCAGCAGCGTCCAATCCGGGACCCAGGGGGAGCAGTACTTC. The encoded protein is CASSVQSGTQGEQYF.